A selection of T cell receptor beta chains follows, all from one sample in a study of neurological immune-mediated disorders. TCRdb reprocessed the 5' RACE reads via MiXCR and lists one record per CDR3 protein. The sample includes over 35,000 distinct CDR3 sequences, 2% to 3% seen only once; the top ten take about 2.4%. The sample comprised PBMCs. The receptors were sampled from a man aged 45-65 years with multiple sclerosis. Each CDR3 is given with its conserved first and last residue. A D gene is named only where the DNA matches it firmly. Clone size appears in some rows only: once, few, many, or a class for an expanded clone.

j_gene,v_gene,abundance,d_gene,CDR3nt,CDR3aa
TRBJ1-1,TRBV5-1,many,.,TGCGCCAGCTCCAAGGACAGTACGAGCACTGAAGCTTTCTTT,CASSKDSTSTEAFF
TRBJ2-7,TRBV5-1,.,TRBD1,TGCGCCAGCAGCCCATGGACAGGGGGTGCCTACGAGCAGTACTTC,CASSPWTGGAYEQYF
TRBJ2-5,TRBV5-6,many,TRBD1,TGTGCCAGCAGCCGACAGGGGTGGAAAGGAGAGACCCAGTACTTC,CASSRQGWKGETQYF
TRBJ1-1,TRBV20-1,many,.,TGCAGTGCTAGAGAGAGGCAGGGAAGGGTCACGGCCGCTTTCTTT,CSARERQGRVTAAFF
TRBJ2-1,TRBV29-1,many,TRBD2,TGCAGCGTTGAGGGGCTAGCGGGGGTAAATGAGCAGTTCTTC,CSVEGLAGVNEQFF
TRBJ2-1,TRBV11-1,many,.,TGTGCCAGCAGCTACGCCGCCTACAATGAGCAGTTCTTC,CASSYAAYNEQFF
TRBJ1-6,TRBV3-1,many,.,TGTGCCAGCAGCCCGAGGACTCTGGTATATAATTCACCCCTACACTTT,CASSPRTLVYNSPLHF
TRBJ1-2,TRBV20-1,many,TRBD1,TGCAGTGCTAGACTCCAGACAGGGGGCTATGGCTACACCTTC,CSARLQTGGYGYTF
TRBJ1-1,TRBV4-1,many,.,TGCGCCAGCAGGAGGGGAATCGTAGCTTTCTTT,CASRRGIVAFF
TRBJ2-1,TRBV6-2/TRBV6-3,many,TRBD2,TGTGCCAGCATTCGACCGGGACTAGCGGAAAACAATGAGCAGTTCTTC,CASIRPGLAENNEQFF
TRBJ1-6,TRBV12-3/TRBV12-4,many,.,TGTGCCAGCACCCCCGGCAGTAAAAATTCACCCCTCCACTTT,CASTPGSKNSPLHF
TRBJ1-2,TRBV12-3/TRBV12-4,few,TRBD1,TGTGCCAGCAGTTTATTAAGGGACAGGAAGCCTGGCTACACCTTC,CASSLLRDRKPGYTF
TRBJ2-2,TRBV18,many,.,TGTGCCAGCTCACCAAGAGGGTTCACCGGGGAGCTGTTTTTT,CASSPRGFTGELFF
TRBJ2-4,TRBV7-2,many,TRBD1,TGTGCCAGCAGCTACGCGGGGACAGGGTTAAACATTCAGTACTTC,CASSYAGTGLNIQYF